A selection of T cell receptor beta chains follows, all from one sample in a study of T cells in Graves' hyperthyroidism and ophthalmopathy. TCRdb re-called the multiplex PCR reads with MiXCR, one entry per CDR3 protein. The sample shows fewer than 550,000 distinct CDR3 sequences, around a quarter of them seen only once. The material sequenced was blood. All receptors come from a young woman with Graves' ophthalmopathy. Both conserved end residues are part of each CDR3. D genes are given only for firm matches. Some rows mark clone size as missing; the rest say once, few, many or name a class of expanded clone.

d_call: TRBD1
clone_size: few
j_call: TRBJ2-7
v_call: TRBV6-1
cdr3_nt: TGTGCCAGCAGTGTGCTGGGACAGAGTTTCTACGAGCAGTACTTC
cdr3_aa: CASSVLGQSFYEQYF

d_call: TRBD2
clone_size: NA
j_call: TRBJ2-7
v_call: TRBV20-1
cdr3_nt: TGCAGTGCTGGGGGTGGGGGACTAGCGATCTACGAGCAGTACTTC
cdr3_aa: CSAGGGGLAIYEQYF

d_call: TRBD2
clone_size: few
j_call: TRBJ2-7
v_call: TRBV7-3
cdr3_nt: TGTGCCAGCAGCCACACACTAGCGGGAGGCTACGAGCAGTACTTC
cdr3_aa: CASSHTLAGGYEQYF

d_call: NA
clone_size: many
j_call: TRBJ2-7
v_call: TRBV10-3
cdr3_nt: TGTGCCATCAGTGAGTCCCTTACAGGGATGGAGGCCTACGAGCAGTACTTC
cdr3_aa: CAISESLTGMEAYEQYF

d_call: TRBD2
clone_size: many
j_call: TRBJ2-5
v_call: TRBV6-4
cdr3_nt: TGTGCCAGCAGCCCGGGACGGCTAGCGGGGGCCACGATTTTTATCGAGACCCAGTACTTC
cdr3_aa: CASSPGRLAGATIFIETQYF

d_call: TRBD2
clone_size: many
j_call: TRBJ2-5
v_call: TRBV20-1
cdr3_nt: TGCAGTGCTAGAGAAGCGAGCGGGGGGCTTTTAGAGACCCAGTACTTC
cdr3_aa: CSAREASGGLLETQYF

d_call: TRBD1
clone_size: NA
j_call: TRBJ2-2
v_call: TRBV12-3/TRBV12-4
cdr3_nt: TGTGCCATCGGACAGGGGGCAAAGAACACCGGGGAGCTGTTTTTT
cdr3_aa: CAIGQGAKNTGELFF

d_call: NA
clone_size: many
j_call: TRBJ1-1
v_call: TRBV6-2/TRBV6-3
cdr3_nt: TGTGCCAGCAGTTACTCGGTGATTTCGGGGGAAGCTTTCTTT
cdr3_aa: CASSYSVISGEAFF

d_call: NA
clone_size: many
j_call: TRBJ2-2
v_call: TRBV12-3/TRBV12-4
cdr3_nt: TGTGCCAGCAGTTTCGGCGGTCCCGCGAACACCGGGGAGCTGTTTTTT
cdr3_aa: CASSFGGPANTGELFF

d_call: TRBD2
clone_size: once
j_call: TRBJ2-2
v_call: TRBV2
cdr3_nt: TGTGCCAGCAGTGATGTCGGGAGGGGGGAGCTGTTTTTT
cdr3_aa: CASSDVGRGELFF

d_call: NA
clone_size: many
j_call: TRBJ2-7
v_call: TRBV10-3
cdr3_nt: TGTGCCATCAGTGACTTGGGGGTTTCCTACGAGCAGTACTTC
cdr3_aa: CAISDLGVSYEQYF

d_call: TRBD1
clone_size: many
j_call: TRBJ1-1
v_call: TRBV27
cdr3_nt: TGTGCCAGCAGTTTATCGATTCAGGGGGCGAAGGGTACTGAAGCTTTCTTT
cdr3_aa: CASSLSIQGAKGTEAFF

d_call: TRBD1
clone_size: many
j_call: TRBJ2-7
v_call: TRBV6-1
cdr3_nt: TGTGCCAGCAGTGAGGGAACAGGGGTCTACGAGCAGTACTTC
cdr3_aa: CASSEGTGVYEQYF

d_call: NA
clone_size: many
j_call: TRBJ1-2
v_call: TRBV3-1
cdr3_nt: TGTGCCAGCAGCCAAGGAGGTGGGCGAGATAACTATGGCTACACCTTC
cdr3_aa: CASSQGGGRDNYGYTF

d_call: NA
clone_size: NA
j_call: TRBJ2-2
v_call: TRBV5-1
cdr3_nt: TGCGCCAGCAGCTTACAGGGACTCCCGCCGAACACCGGGGAGCTGTTTTTT
cdr3_aa: CASSLQGLPPNTGELFF

d_call: NA
clone_size: many
j_call: TRBJ2-5
v_call: TRBV6-1
cdr3_nt: TGTGCCAGCAGTGAAGCTTGGGATAATGTCACAGTTTTGCTGGAGACCCAGTACTTC
cdr3_aa: CASSEAWDNVTVLLETQYF

d_call: NA
clone_size: NA
j_call: TRBJ1-5
v_call: TRBV6-5
cdr3_nt: TGTGCCAGCAGTTATAATCAGGATAGCAATCAGCCCCAGCATTTT
cdr3_aa: CASSYNQDSNQPQHF

d_call: TRBD1
clone_size: many
j_call: TRBJ1-3
v_call: TRBV30
cdr3_nt: TGTGCCTGGGCCCCTGGACAGGGTGTAGACACCATATATTTT
cdr3_aa: CAWAPGQGVDTIYF

d_call: NA
clone_size: many
j_call: TRBJ1-2
v_call: TRBV27
cdr3_nt: TGTGCCAGCAGTCCCCGGGACGGTAACTATGGCTACACCTTC
cdr3_aa: CASSPRDGNYGYTF

d_call: NA
clone_size: NA
j_call: TRBJ1-2
v_call: TRBV7-2
cdr3_nt: TGTGCCAGCAGCTTAGATCAGGGTTGGGGCTACACCTTC
cdr3_aa: CASSLDQGWGYTF

d_call: NA
clone_size: NA
j_call: TRBJ2-7
v_call: TRBV7-2
cdr3_nt: TGTGCCAGCAGCTTAGCAGCATTTGAGCAGTACTTC
cdr3_aa: CASSLAAFEQYF

d_call: TRBD1
clone_size: NA
j_call: TRBJ1-1
v_call: TRBV6-4
cdr3_nt: TGTGCCAGTTCCCGGGACAGGTCCTTGGGACTCCGAATGAACACTGAAGCTTTCTTT
cdr3_aa: CASSRDRSLGLRMNTEAFF

d_call: NA
clone_size: NA
j_call: TRBJ2-2
v_call: TRBV5-1
cdr3_nt: TGCGCCAGCAGCTTGGACAGGACTTACACCGGGGAGCTGTTTTTT
cdr3_aa: CASSLDRTYTGELFF